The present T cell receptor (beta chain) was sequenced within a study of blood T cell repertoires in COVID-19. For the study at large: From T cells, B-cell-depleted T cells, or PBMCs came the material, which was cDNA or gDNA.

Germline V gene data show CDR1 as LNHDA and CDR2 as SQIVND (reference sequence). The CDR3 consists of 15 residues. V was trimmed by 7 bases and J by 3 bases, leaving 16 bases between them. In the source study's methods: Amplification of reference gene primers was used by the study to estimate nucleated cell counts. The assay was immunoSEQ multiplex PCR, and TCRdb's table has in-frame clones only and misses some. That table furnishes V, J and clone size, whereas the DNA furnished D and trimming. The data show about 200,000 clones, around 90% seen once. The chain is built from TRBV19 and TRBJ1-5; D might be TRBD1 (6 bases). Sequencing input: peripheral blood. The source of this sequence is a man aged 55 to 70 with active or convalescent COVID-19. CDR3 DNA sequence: TGTGCCAGTAACGCGGCCGGACAGCTCAATCAGCCCCAGCATTTT. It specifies CASNAAGQLNQPQHF.